This TCR beta chain was captured by sequencing in a study of blood T cell repertoires in COVID-19. The table lists this clone with a count of one. Authors' analysis steps: For nucleated cells, counts were estimated from reference gene primer amplification. Sequencing was performed with immunoSEQ multiplex PCR; in TCRdb, only in-frame clones are kept and a portion is missing. V and J calls and clone size are those listed in that table; D and trimming were worked out from the DNA. The table lists some 30,000 clones, 80% to 95% of them singletons. The length of the CDR3 is 11 residues. V shed 6 bases and J shed 9 bases, with 9 bases lying between them. The germline CDR1 and CDR2 sequences are LNHDA and SQIVND (reference sequence).

The sequencing input was peripheral blood. The J gene is TRBJ2-1, the V gene TRBV19, with D possibly TRBD2 on 5 matching bases. The clonotype comes from a man in his 70s with active or convalescent COVID-19. Here the CDR3 reads CASRTSGEQFF. The DNA of the CDR3 is TGTGCCAGTAGGACCAGCGGTGAGCAGTTCTTC.